Described below is a single T cell receptor (beta chain) sequence and its context. As yet, its antigen is unknown. This sample was taken from a study of OX40 agonist ivuxolimab in advanced cancers. Study-wide results and caveats: By week 6 at 0.1 to 3.0 mg/kg, blood CD4+ and CD8+ T cells had expanded clonally.

The data were produced by immunoSEQ multiplex PCR, yet TCRdb's version contains in-frame clones alone and is incomplete. The sample records 100,000 to 130,000 clones, about 91% being singletons. Germline V lookup: CDR1 MDHEN, CDR2 SYDVKM. The CDR3 extends over 12 amino acids. The V gene lost 6 bases and the J gene lost 6 bases, with 11 bases spanning the gap. Material: CD4+ or CD8+ T cells sorted from blood, obtained in a trial of the OX40 agonist ivuxolimab. The chain employs TRBV28 and TRBJ1-2, with D uncertain. The source is an adult with an advanced solid tumor such as melanoma, head and neck, liver or kidney cancer. CDR3 amino acids: CASSLDGNGYTF. CDR3 bases: TGTGCCAGCAGCCTGGACGGAAATGGCTACACCTTC.